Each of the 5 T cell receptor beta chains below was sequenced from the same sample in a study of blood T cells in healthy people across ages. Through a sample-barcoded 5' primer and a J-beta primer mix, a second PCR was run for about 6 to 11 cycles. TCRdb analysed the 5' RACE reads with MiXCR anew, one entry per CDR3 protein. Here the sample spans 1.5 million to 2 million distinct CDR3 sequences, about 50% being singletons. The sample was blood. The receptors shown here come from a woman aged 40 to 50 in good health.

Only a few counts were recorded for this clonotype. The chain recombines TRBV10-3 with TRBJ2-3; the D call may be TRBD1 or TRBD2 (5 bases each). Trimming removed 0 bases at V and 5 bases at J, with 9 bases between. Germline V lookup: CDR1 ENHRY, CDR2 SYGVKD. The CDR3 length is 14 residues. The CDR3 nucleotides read TGTGCCATCAGTGAGTCGACTGGGGGAGATACGCAGTATTTT. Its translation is CAISESTGGDTQYF.

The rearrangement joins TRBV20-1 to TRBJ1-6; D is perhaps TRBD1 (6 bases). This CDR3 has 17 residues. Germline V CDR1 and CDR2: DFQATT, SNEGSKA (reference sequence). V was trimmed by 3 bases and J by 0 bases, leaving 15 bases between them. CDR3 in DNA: TGCAGTGCTAGGGGACCTACAGGGAGCTCCTATAATTCACCCCTCCACTTT. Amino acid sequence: CSARGPTGSSYNSPLHF.

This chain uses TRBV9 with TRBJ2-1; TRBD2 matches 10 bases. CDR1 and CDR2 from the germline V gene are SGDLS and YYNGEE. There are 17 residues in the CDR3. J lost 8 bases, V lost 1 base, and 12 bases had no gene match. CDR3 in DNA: TGTGCCAGCAGCGTAAGTTCGCGACTAGCGGGTGTCGATGAGCAGTTCTTC. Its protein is CASSVSSRLAGVDEQFF.

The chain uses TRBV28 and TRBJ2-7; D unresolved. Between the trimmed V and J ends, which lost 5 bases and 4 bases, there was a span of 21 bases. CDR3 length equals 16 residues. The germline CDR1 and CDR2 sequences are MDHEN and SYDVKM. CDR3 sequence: CASSPPPGRTGYEQYF. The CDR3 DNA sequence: TGTGCCAGCAGTCCCCCGCCCGGAAGAACCGGGTACGAGCAGTACTTC.

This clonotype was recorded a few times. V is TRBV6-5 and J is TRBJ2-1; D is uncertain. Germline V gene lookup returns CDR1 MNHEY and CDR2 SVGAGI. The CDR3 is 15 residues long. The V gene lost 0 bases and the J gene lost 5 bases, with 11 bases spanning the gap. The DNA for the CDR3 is TGTGCCAGCAGTTACTCATGGAATGTGGACAATGAGCAGTTCTTC. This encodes CASSYSWNVDNEQFF.